The 30 T cell receptor beta chains listed next were all sequenced from one sample in a study of blood T cell repertoires in COVID-19. Profiled with immunoSEQ multiplex PCR; TCRdb holds only in-frame clones, not every one. The data hold around 180,000 clones, with roughly 79% observed a single time. The sample was peripheral blood. The receptors originated from a man aged 60 to 69 with active or convalescent COVID-19.

The V gene is TRBV7-9, the J gene TRBJ2-5, with D unresolved. V shed 3 bases and J shed 4 bases, with 9 bases lying between them. This CDR3 region has 13 residues. Germline V gene data show CDR1 as SEHNR and CDR2 as FQNEAQ (reference sequence). This CDR3 is CASSFFTAETQYF. The CDR3 nucleotides are TGTGCCAGCAGCTTTTTCACAGCAGAGACCCAGTACTTC. Filled out from reference TRBV7-9 and TRBJ2-5, the complete variable domain reads DTGVSQNPRHKITKRGQNVTFRCDPISEHNRLYWYRQTLGQGPEFLTYFQNEAQLEKSRLLSDRFSAERPKGSFSTLEIQRTEQGDSAMYLCASSFFTAETQYFGPGTRLLVL.

The DNA for the CDR3 is TGTGCCAGTAGTGCCCCAGGGGGCCCTGGGCCCAATGAGCAGTTCTTC. Its translation: CASSAPGGPGPNEQFF. The chain uses TRBV19 and TRBJ2-1, with 8 bases lining up with TRBD1. CDR1 is LNHDA, CDR2 SQIVND, per germline (reference sequence). V lost 5 bases, J lost 6 bases, and 12 bases stayed unmatched. The CDR3 contains 16 residues.

Here the CDR3 reads CASTGSGTDTQYF. The CDR3 DNA follows: TGTGCCAGCACGGGGAGTGGCACAGATACGCAGTATTTT. The rearrangement uses TRBV28 and TRBJ2-3, with D perhaps matching TRBD2 (5 bases). Germline V lookup: CDR1 MDHEN, CDR2 SYDVKM. Trimming cost V 7 bases and J 1 base, with 9 bases left between them. This CDR3 contains 13 residues.

This clone was recorded only once. This sequence joins TRBV11-2 and TRBJ2-1; D remains unclear. This CDR3 contains 13 residues. V was clipped by 4 bases and J by 1 base, with 5 bases between them. CDR1 is SGHAT, CDR2 FQNNGV, per germline. The CDR3 bases are TGTGCCAGCAGCTCTCCGTCCTACAATGAGCAGTTCTTC. Residues: CASSSPSYNEQFF.

The gene calls are TRBV24-1 and TRBJ2-1; D uncertain. This CDR3 is built from 14 residues. Germline-derived CDR1 and CDR2 are KGHDR and SFDVKD. Trimming stripped 0 bases from V and 8 bases from J, with 10 bases between. In nucleotides, the CDR3 is TGTGCCACCAGTGATTTGATCTTAGCCCATGAGCAGTTCTTC. Translated: CATSDLILAHEQFF.

The J gene is TRBJ1-3, the V gene TRBV7-9, with 10 bases fitting TRBD1. After removal of 5 bases from V and 7 bases from J, the junction contained 8 bases not matched to a gene. The CDR3 extends over 15 amino acids. Germline V gives CDR1 SEHNR, CDR2 FQNEAQ (reference sequence). In DNA, the CDR3 is TGTGCCAGCAGCCCCCCCGGGACAGGGGCTAACACCATATATTTT. It specifies CASSPPGTGANTIYF.

The chain uses TRBV4-2 and TRBJ2-6, with D possibly TRBD1 on 5 matching bases. In germline, CDR1 is LGHNA, CDR2 YNFKEQ. The V gene lost 4 bases and the J gene lost 2 bases, with 12 bases spanning the gap. The CDR3 has 16 residues. CDR3 coding DNA: TGTGCCAGCAGCCTCTCCCAGGGTACTGGGGCCAACGTCCTGACTTTC. Residues: CASSLSQGTGANVLTF.

V and J are TRBV18 and TRBJ1-4; no reliable D call. This CDR3 spans 13 amino acids. The germline V gene has CDR1 KGHSH and CDR2 LQKENI. With 0 bases removed from V and 5 bases from J, the gap between germline ends came to 4 bases. The CDR3 bases are TGTGCCAGCTCACCACCTCCGAATGAAAAACTGTTTTTT. Protein product: CASSPPPNEKLFF. Together with reference TRBV18 and TRBJ1-4, the CDR3 gives the full variable domain: NAGVMQNPRHLVRRRGQEARLRCSPMKGHSHVYWYRQLPEEGLKFMVYLQKENIIDESGMPKERFSAEFPKEGPSILRIQQVVRGDSAAYFCASSPPPNEKLFFGSGTQLSVL.

The J gene is TRBJ2-7, the V gene TRBV7-3; TRBD2 matches 9 bases. This CDR3 region has 16 residues. Unmatched junction bases numbered 11, after V lost 5 bases and J lost 3 bases. Germline lookup yields CDR1 SGHTA and CDR2 FQGTGA. CDR3 sequence (DNA): TGTGCCAGCAGCCCGCGGACTAGCGCGGCCCTCTACGAGCAGTACTTC. This encodes CASSPRTSAALYEQYF.

This clone showed up just once. This chain connects TRBV7-2 to TRBJ2-3, with a tentative D call TRBD2 (7 bases). Trimming cost V 10 bases and J 2 bases, with 16 bases left between them. This CDR3 contains 14 residues. Looked up from germline, CDR1 is SGHTA and CDR2 is FQGNSA. The chain's CDR3 is CATRGDYATDTQYF. CDR3 sequence (DNA): TGTGCCACGAGGGGGGACTACGCCACAGATACGCAGTATTTT.

The genes are TRBV19 and TRBJ2-5; 9 bases match TRBD1. V trimming: 1 base; J trimming: 4 bases; junction bases outside the gene matches: 7. Germline V gene lookup returns CDR1 LNHDA and CDR2 SQIVND (reference sequence). This CDR3 region has 16 residues. CDR3 in DNA: TGTGCCAGTAGTATAGGGGACAGGGTGAGAGGAGAGACCCAGTACTTC. Its protein is CASSIGDRVRGETQYF.

This rearrangement joins TRBV19 to TRBJ2-1; TRBD2 matches 7 bases. CDR1 is LNHDA, CDR2 SQIVND, per germline (reference sequence). The CDR3 loop spans 16 amino acids. V trimming: 7 bases; J trimming: 4 bases; junction bases outside the gene matches: 13. Here the CDR3 DNA reads TGTGCCAGTACCCCGGGACCCCTAGCGGTTTACAATGAGCAGTTCTTC. Translated: CASTPGPLAVYNEQFF.

V and J are TRBV27 and TRBJ2-1; TRBD1 aligns across 7 bases. The CDR3 has 12 residues. Per germline, CDR1 MNHEY and CDR2 SMNVEV (reference sequence). V shed 9 bases, J shed 9 bases, and the junction held 8 bases outside the gene matches. CDR3 region: CARRNGTAEQFF. The CDR3 DNA sequence: TGTGCCAGACGAAATGGGACAGCTGAGCAGTTCTTC.

The chain joins TRBV2 to TRBJ2-1, with 11 bases lining up with TRBD2. Germline assignment: CDR1 SNHLY and CDR2 FYNNEI. The CDR3 covers 15 residues. V shed 6 bases, J shed 8 bases, and the junction held 9 bases outside the gene matches. The chain's CDR3 is CASRPLAGGVYEQFF. The CDR3, as DNA: TGTGCCAGCAGGCCTCTAGCGGGAGGAGTCTATGAGCAGTTCTTC.

The chain has TRBV6-5 and TRBJ2-7, with D tentatively TRBD2 (6 bases). The CDR3 loop spans 15 amino acids. Germline V CDR1 and CDR2: MNHEY, SVGAGI. V was pared by 2 bases and J by 5 bases, with 16 bases between. CDR3 sequence (DNA): TGTGCCAGCAGTTACGGGCGGGGCTGGGGCCACGAGCAGTACTTC. Its protein is CASSYGRGWGHEQYF.

This chain uses TRBV28 with TRBJ2-4, with a weak D call TRBD1 (6 bases). CDR3 length: 15 amino acids. V lost 2 bases and J 4 bases, leaving 12 bases between the germline ends. Germline CDR1 MDHEN, CDR2 SYDVKM. The CDR3 reads CASSLGWGQKNIQYF. CDR3 coding DNA: TGTGCCAGCAGTTTAGGATGGGGGCAGAAAAACATTCAGTACTTC.

The rearrangement uses TRBV5-1 and TRBJ2-1; 12 bases align to TRBD2. CDR3 length: 16 amino acids. The trim removed 0 bases at V and 8 bases at J, leaving 6 bases unmatched. Germline CDR1 reads SGHRS; CDR2 reads YFSETQ. In nucleotides, the CDR3 is TGCGCCAGCAGCTTGGATCTAGCGGGAGGGCCCGATGAGCAGTTCTTC. This translates into CASSLDLAGGPDEQFF.

In this sample, this clone turned up once. The chain joins TRBV5-6 to TRBJ2-3; TRBD1 agrees at 7 bases. The ends lost 2 bases at V and 6 bases at J; junction bases unmatched: 12. This CDR3 is 16 amino acids long. Germline V CDR1 and CDR2: SGHDT, YYEEEE. The CDR3 sequence: CASSFLTGWEGDTQYF. CDR3 nucleotides: TGTGCCAGCAGCTTCCTGACAGGGTGGGAAGGGGATACGCAGTATTTT. Complete variable domain (other parts from reference TRBV5-6 and TRBJ2-3): DAGVTQSPTHLIKTRGQQVTLRCSPKSGHDTVSWYQQALGQGPQFIFQYYEEEERQRGNFPDRFSGHQFPNYSSELNVNALLLGDSALYLCASSFLTGWEGDTQYFGPGTRLTVL.

This sequence joins TRBV27 and TRBJ1-6; 7 positions agree with TRBD1. The CDR3 covers 15 residues. The germline gives CDR1 MNHEY, CDR2 SMNVEV (reference sequence). V shed 6 bases and J 7 bases; nucleotides not matched to a gene: 9. The CDR3 nucleotides are TGTGCCAGCAGCCAGCGGGGGACAGAGAATTCACCCCTCCACTTT. It specifies CASSQRGTENSPLHF.

The chain is built from TRBV2 and TRBJ2-5; D call uncertain. This CDR3 comprises 12 residues. The V end lost 6 bases, the J end lost 2 bases, and 7 bases lay between the germline ends. CDR1 and CDR2 (germline): SNHLY, FYNNEI. The CDR3 sequence is CASSFLQETQYF. In DNA, the CDR3 is TGTGCCAGCAGCTTCTTACAAGAGACCCAGTACTTC.

The chain couples TRBV7-2 to TRBJ2-1, with TRBD1 matching 9 bases. CDR1 and CDR2 (germline): SGHTA, FQGNSA. V lost 2 bases, J lost 5 bases, and 4 bases stayed unmatched. The CDR3 runs to 15 residues. The CDR3 reads CASSLRTGANNEQFF. In DNA, the CDR3 is TGTGCCAGCAGCTTACGGACAGGGGCCAACAATGAGCAGTTCTTC.

The V call is TRBV29-1, the J call TRBJ1-4; 8 nucleotides agree with TRBD1. Germline CDR1 SQVTM, CDR2 ANQGSEA. There are 14 residues in the CDR3. V dropped 4 bases and J dropped 5; count of bases not matched to a gene: 6. CDR3 loop: CSVGMWDRNEKLFF. The CDR3 nucleotides are TGCAGCGTTGGAATGTGGGACAGGAATGAAAAACTGTTTTTT.

With respect to this clone: Other DNA sequences in the same sample also yield this CDR3. This chain uses TRBV28 with TRBJ2-3, with 10 bases aligning to TRBD2. The germline CDR1 and CDR2 sequences are MDHEN and SYDVKM. V shed 5 bases and J 3 bases; nucleotides not matched to a gene: 5. The CDR3 consists of 15 residues. In DNA form, the CDR3 reads TGTGCCAGCAGTCTTCCGGGACTAGCGACAGATACGCAGTATTTT. Encoded protein: CASSLPGLATDTQYF.

V gene TRBV27 combines with J gene TRBJ1-6, with 9 bases matching TRBD1. Germline V gene data show CDR1 as MNHEY and CDR2 as SMNVEV (reference sequence). The CDR3 runs 14 residues. V shed 6 bases and J 7 bases; nucleotides not matched to a gene: 4. The CDR3 loop reads CASRPQGANSPLHF. The CDR3 region has the DNA TGTGCCAGCAGGCCACAGGGGGCGAATTCACCCCTCCACTTT.

The J gene is TRBJ1-6, the V gene TRBV6-5; D is uncertain. Germline-derived CDR1 and CDR2 are MNHEY and SVGAGI. V lost 9 bases and J lost 3, with 9 bases in between. The CDR3 covers 13 residues. CDR3 in DNA: TGTGCCAGTCACCGGTTCTATAATTCACCCCTCCACTTT. Its translation: CASHRFYNSPLHF.

J is TRBJ1-5 and V is TRBV7-2; D may be TRBD1 (5 bases). Trimming left V 6 bases short and J 0 bases short, with 12 bases between. The V gene's germline CDR1 is SGHTA and CDR2 FQGNSA. This CDR3 comprises 15 residues. The CDR3: CASRQDSTSNQPQHF. DNA for the CDR3: TGTGCCAGCAGACAAGACAGTACTAGCAATCAGCCCCAGCATTTT.

The chain carries TRBV7-2 and TRBJ2-7; perhaps TRBD1 as D (5 bases). The V gene's germline CDR1 is SGHTA and CDR2 FQGNSA. Trimming took 5 bases from V and 0 from J, leaving 11 bases between them. The CDR3 spans 14 residues. CDR3 nucleotide sequence: TGTGCCAGCAGCCCATCCCAGGGCTCCTACGAGCAGTACTTC. Translated: CASSPSQGSYEQYF. The full variable domain, with the rest looked up from reference TRBV7-2 and TRBJ2-7, is GAGVSQSPSNKVTEKGKDVELRCDPISGHTALYWYRQSLGQGLEFLIYFQGNSAPDKSGLPSDRFSAERTGGSVSTLTIQRTQQEDSAVYLCASSPSQGSYEQYFGPGTRLTVT.

The chain employs TRBV5-4 and TRBJ2-7; a weak D match, TRBD2 (5 bases). This CDR3 spans 14 amino acids. V was trimmed by 4 bases and J by 2 bases, leaving 13 bases between them. Germline V gene sequence: CDR1 SGHNT, CDR2 YYREEE (reference sequence). For the CDR3, the DNA is TGTGCCAGCAGCCCTGGGAGAGGGACCTACGAGCAGTACTTC. This sequence encodes CASSPGRGTYEQYF.

This sequence joins TRBV25-1 and TRBJ1-3; tentative D call: TRBD1 (5 bases). The CDR3 has 15 residues. Trimming cost V 1 base and J 2 bases, with 9 bases left between them. Germline V gene sequence: CDR1 MGHDK, CDR2 SYGVNS. The CDR3 protein is CASSESGGTGNTIYF. DNA for the CDR3: TGTGCCAGCAGTGAATCGGGGGGGACTGGAAACACCATATATTTT.

This clone was counted a single time. The rearrangement links TRBV28 to TRBJ1-4; no clear D gene. The V gene's germline CDR1 is MDHEN and CDR2 SYDVKM. V lost 5 bases and J lost 7, with 11 bases in between. The CDR3 is made up of 13 amino acids. Here the CDR3 reads CASSPSESEKLFF. The CDR3 DNA reads TGTGCCAGCAGTCCATCGGAGAGTGAAAAACTGTTTTTT.